This T cell receptor beta chain was retrieved from a study of T cell repertoires in cytomegalovirus infection. Overall study: Public TCR beta signatures marked donors with CMV infection and the matching HLA.

V shed 1 base and J shed 5 bases, with 15 bases lying between them. Germline CDR1 is LGHNA and CDR2 is YSLEER. The CDR3 covers 15 residues. TCRdb redid the calling of the reads with MiXCR, one entry per CDR3 protein. The sample has around 530,000 distinct CDR3 sequences, 26% seen once. Sequencing used PBMCs. J is TRBJ2-7 and V is TRBV4-3, with a possible D match to TRBD2 (5 bases). This clonotype was sampled from a human donor in good health (CMV status not recorded). Some clones in this sample may be carry-over from other donors' samples. The CDR3 DNA sequence: TGCGCCAGCAGCCAAGGAAATTTAGCGAACCACGAGCAGTACTTC. Amino acids: CASSQGNLANHEQYF.